The next 17 T cell receptor beta chains were all read from a single sample in a study of blood T cell repertoires in COVID-19. The assay was immunoSEQ multiplex PCR, and TCRdb's table has in-frame clones only and misses some. The table lists about 200,000 clones, about nine tenths of them singletons. The material sequenced was peripheral blood. The source is a man aged 18 to 30 with active or convalescent COVID-19.

The gene calls are TRBV19 and TRBJ1-1, with 12 nucleotides matching TRBD1. V was clipped by 5 bases and J by 4 bases; unmatched bases: 5. In germline, CDR1 is LNHDA, CDR2 SQIVND (reference sequence). The CDR3 has 15 residues. CDR3 sequence reads: CASSRGQGASTEAFF. The CDR3 nucleotides read TGTGCCAGTAGTCGGGGACAGGGGGCAAGCACTGAAGCTTTCTTT.

Here the CDR3 DNA reads TGTGCCAGTAGTATCGCGAACTATGGCTACACCTTC. Translating gives CASSIANYGYTF. V usage is TRBV19 and J usage is TRBJ1-2; D is unresolved. Germline V gives CDR1 LNHDA, CDR2 SQIVND (reference sequence). The CDR3 is 12 residues long. With 3 bases removed from V and 2 bases from J, the gap between germline ends came to 4 bases.

The gene calls are TRBV11-2 and TRBJ1-1; tentative D call: TRBD1 (5 bases). Trimming took off 1 base at V and 11 bases at J, with 20 bases between the two ends. CDR1 is SGHAT and CDR2 is FQNNGV in the germline V gene. The CDR3 has 15 amino acids. Here the CDR3 reads CASSLVVHWEKGAFF. CDR3 in DNA: TGTGCCAGCAGCTTAGTGGTTCACTGGGAAAAGGGGGCTTTCTTT.

The chain links TRBV6-6 to TRBJ2-3; 7 nucleotides match TRBD2. With V trimmed by 9 bases and J by 1 base, 4 bases remained unmatched. The CDR3 loop spans 13 amino acids. CDR1 is MNHNY and CDR2 is SVGAGI in the germline V gene (reference sequence). The CDR3 sequence: CASYTSGTDTQYF. The CDR3, as DNA: TGTGCCAGTTACACTAGCGGCACAGATACGCAGTATTTT.

This clone was observed once. The V call is TRBV4-1, the J call TRBJ2-7; 11 nucleotides line up with TRBD2. J gave up 1 base and V 5 bases, and 13 bases lay outside the gene matches. There are 18 residues in the CDR3. CDR1 MGHRA and CDR2 YSYEKL come from the germline V gene. This CDR3 reads CASSEQRILAGGSYEQYF. CDR3 bases: TGCGCCAGCAGCGAACAACGAATCCTAGCGGGGGGTTCCTACGAGCAGTACTTC.

The V gene is TRBV12-3 or TRBV12-4, the J gene TRBJ2-5; TRBD1 might be the D (5 bases). Trimming left V 7 bases short and J 2 bases short, with 11 bases between. The CDR3 covers 13 residues. For the CDR3, the DNA is TGTGCCAGCAACACCGACAGTCAAGAGACCCAGTACTTC. Its translation is CASNTDSQETQYF.

This chain uses TRBV19 with TRBJ2-1; D might be TRBD2 (5 bases). V gave up 4 bases and J gave up 7 bases, with 26 bases separating them. The CDR3 spans 18 residues. Germline assignment: CDR1 LNHDA and CDR2 SQIVND (reference sequence). CDR3 sequence reads: CASSRFSLASYEKNEQFF. The CDR3 region has the DNA TGTGCCAGTAGTAGATTTTCCCTCGCTAGCTACGAGAAAAATGAGCAGTTCTTC.

V usage is TRBV10-1 and J usage is TRBJ1-3; no clear D gene. Germline V gene data show CDR1 as WNHNN and CDR2 as SYGVQD (reference sequence). V was shortened by 6 bases and J by 5 bases, with 17 bases between the two germline ends. The CDR3 runs 15 residues. DNA for the CDR3: TGCGCCAGCAGGGGGTTCGAGGGTCTTAGAAACACCATATATTTT. This translates into CASRGFEGLRNTIYF.

The chain links TRBV10-3 to TRBJ2-1; 9 bases align to TRBD2. J gave up 6 bases and V 2 bases, and 8 bases lay outside the gene matches. CDR3 length: 16 residues. Per the germline V gene, CDR1 is ENHRY and CDR2 is SYGVKD. Written as DNA, the CDR3 is TGTGCCATCAGTGAGGCGACGCTAGCGGGGCTCAATGAGCAGTTCTTC. It codes for CAISEATLAGLNEQFF.

The V and J genes are TRBV5-4 and TRBJ2-7; TRBD2 is a possible D gene (5 bases). Germline-derived CDR1 and CDR2 are SGHNT and YYREEE (reference sequence). This CDR3 is built from 15 residues. With 5 bases removed from V and 4 bases from J, the gap between germline ends came to 19 bases. The CDR3 DNA is TGTGCCAGCAGTCCTAGTCCTCGAGGGATGTACGAGCAGTACTTC. Translation: CASSPSPRGMYEQYF.

J is TRBJ1-1 and V is TRBV5-1, with D hard to call. This CDR3 comprises 15 residues. V gave up 0 bases and J gave up 0 bases, with 9 bases separating them. Germline lookup yields CDR1 SGHRS and CDR2 YFSETQ. This chain's CDR3 is CASSLDANLNTEAFF. The CDR3 region has the DNA TGCGCCAGCAGCTTGGACGCGAACTTGAACACTGAAGCTTTCTTT. The full variable domain, rest sourced from reference TRBV5-1 and TRBJ1-1, is KAGVTQTPRYLIKTRGQQVTLSCSPISGHRSVSWYQQTPGQGLQFLFEYFSETQRNKGNFPGRFSGRQFSNSRSEMNVSTLELGDSALYLCASSLDANLNTEAFFGQGTRLTVV.

The J gene is TRBJ1-3, the V gene TRBV27; D is ambiguous. CDR1 MNHEY and CDR2 SMNVEV come from the germline V gene (reference sequence). CDR3 size: 15 residues. V was shortened by 3 bases and J by 0 bases, with 9 bases between the two germline ends. CDR3 sequence (DNA): TGTGCCAGCAGTTTGGACTGGAGCTCTGGAAACACCATATATTTT. Translating gives CASSLDWSSGNTIYF.

This clone was counted a single time. The chain combines TRBV29-1 with TRBJ2-7; possible D gene TRBD1, 5 bases. The CDR3 has 12 amino acids. V was cut by 4 bases and J by 4 bases, with 11 bases left in between. The germline V gene has CDR1 SQVTM and CDR2 ANQGSEA. The DNA for the CDR3 is TGCAGCGTTGCTAAAGCAGGGTACGAGCAGTACTTC. It specifies CSVAKAGYEQYF.

The gene calls are TRBV4-2 and TRBJ1-5; TRBD1 matches at 7 bases. The CDR3 is made up of 18 amino acids. V was pared by 0 bases and J by 0 bases, with 8 bases of the junction left unmatched. The germline CDR1 and CDR2 sequences are LGHNA and YNFKEQ. This CDR3 reads CASSQDLRGLVSNQPQHF. CDR3 DNA: TGTGCCAGCAGCCAAGATTTGAGGGGGCTCGTTAGCAATCAGCCCCAGCATTTT.

The V and J genes are TRBV11-2 and TRBJ2-3; 8 nucleotides agree with TRBD1. V gave up 1 base and J gave up 2 bases; unmatched junction bases: 11. This CDR3 has 18 residues. Germline V gene lookup returns CDR1 SGHAT and CDR2 FQNNGV. The CDR3 DNA reads TGTGCCAGCAGCTTAGTAGTGCCGGGACAGGCGCTCACAGATACGCAGTATTTT. Translation: CASSLVVPGQALTDTQYF. The variable domain in full, completed from reference TRBV11-2 and TRBJ2-3, reads EAGVAQSPRYKIIEKRQSVAFWCNPISGHATLYWYQQILGQGPKLLIQFQNNGVVDDSQLPKDRFSAERLKGVDSTLKIQPAKLEDSAVYLCASSLVVPGQALTDTQYFGPGTRLTVL.

This chain connects TRBV6-6 to TRBJ2-7, with 8 bases identical to TRBD2. This CDR3 spans 15 amino acids. With V trimmed by 0 bases and J by 6 bases, 7 bases remained unmatched. CDR1 is MNHNY and CDR2 is SVGAGI in the germline V gene (reference sequence). CDR3 bases: TGTGCCAGCAGTTACTCTCGGCGGGAGGCCAGCGAGCAGTACTTC. It yields the protein CASSYSRREASEQYF.

V and J are TRBV11-2 and TRBJ2-1; D is possibly TRBD2 (6 bases). Germline V gives CDR1 SGHAT, CDR2 FQNNGV. The CDR3 totals 16 residues. The V and J ends lost 1 base and 4 bases respectively, with 14 bases between them. CDR3 loop: CASSLVSGSAYNEQFF. CDR3 coding DNA: TGTGCCAGCAGCTTAGTTTCCGGGAGCGCGTACAATGAGCAGTTCTTC.